The clone carrying this TCR beta chain was observed a few times. The data are from a study of naive and memory T cell subsets. Both TRBC1 and TRBC2 were covered by a beta constant-region primer of two equimolar oligonucleotides. TCRdb called the UMI-ligation and nested PCR reads again in MiXCR, with one record for every CDR3 protein. The sample records approximately 140,000 distinct CDR3 sequences, approximately 17% being singletons. V lost 10 bases to trimming and J lost 5 bases, with 14 bases between them. CDR3 size: 12 residues. Germline lookup yields CDR1 ENHRY and CDR2 SYGVKD. Separate alpha and beta amplification began at the second PCR step.

This sequence joins TRBV10-3 and TRBJ1-2; D perhaps matches TRBD1 (6 bases). The TCR was taken from a human donor in good health. The sample comprised naive CD4+ T cells from blood. The CDR3 DNA sequence: TGTGCCACCACGGACAGAGAATATGGCTACACCTTC. This gives the protein CATTDREYGYTF.